The clone carrying this T cell receptor beta chain was detected once. This sample was taken from a study of blood T cell repertoires in COVID-19. About the study: Samples taken during acute and convalescent COVID-19 were collected in the United States, Italy and Spain. Sources were T cells, B-cell-depleted T cells, or PBMCs; the material itself was cDNA or gDNA.

The germline V gene encodes CDR1 SGHRS and CDR2 YFSETQ. The CDR3 sequence is 14 residues long. Trimming removed 7 bases from V and 4 bases from J, with 14 bases in between. Recruits, aged roughly 18 to 100 years, lived in 24 US areas. Resolution of symptoms, clearance, or two negative PCRs was present in recovered Cohort 3 donors. Clones were sequenced by immunoSEQ multiplex PCR, and TCRdb holds only the in-frame ones, with some missing. The sample holds a few hundred thousand clones, 90% seen once. The material sequenced was PBMCs or T cells enriched from blood (not recorded which). The TCR originated in a man between 18 and 35 years old who had recovered from COVID-19. The rearrangement uses TRBV5-1 and TRBJ2-2; D not resolved. This CDR3 reads CASWAPSTTGELFF. For the CDR3, the DNA is TGCGCCAGCTGGGCTCCGTCAACCACCGGGGAGCTGTTTTTT. Supplemented by reference TRBV5-1 and TRBJ2-2, the full variable domain reads KAGVTQTPRYLIKTRGQQVTLSCSPISGHRSVSWYQQTPGQGLQFLFEYFSETQRNKGNFPGRFSGRQFSNSRSEMNVSTLELGDSALYLCASWAPSTTGELFFGEGSRLTVL.